These T cell receptor beta chains were read from a single sample in a study of CD8+CD57+ T cells in acquired aplastic anemia. One entry per CDR3 protein, called by TCRdb with MiXCR from the reads. Of 400,000 to 450,000 distinct CDR3 sequences listed, about two thirds are singletons. Sequences were obtained from sorted CD4+, CD8+, or CD8+CD57+ T cells (not recorded which) from PBMCs. These receptors originate from a human donor in good health, serving as a control. Both conserved end residues are part of each CDR3. A D gene is named only where the DNA matches it firmly. Clone size, where shown, is once, few, many, or a class for clones that have expanded.

D gene,clone size,V gene,J gene,CDR3 protein,CDR3 DNA
NA,NA,TRBV5-1,TRBJ2-6,CASSGLVGGSNVLTF,TGTGCCAGCAGCGGGCTGGTGGGTGGGTCCAACGTCCTGACTTTC
NA,few,TRBV9,TRBJ2-2,CASSALQVTGELFF,TGTGCCAGCAGCGCCCTACAGGTCACCGGGGAGCTGTTTTTT
NA,NA,TRBV5-4,TRBJ2-1,CASSMESCDYNEQFF,TGCGCCAGCAGCATGGAGTCCTGCGACTACAATGAGCAGTTCTTC
NA,NA,TRBV5-1,TRBJ2-7,CASSLVSGAFDEQYF,TGCGCCAGCAGCTTGGTGTCGGGGGCGTTCGACGAGCAGTACTTC
TRBD1,NA,TRBV7-8,TRBJ2-7,CASSSGTGVYEQYF,TGTGCCAGCAGCTCCGGGACAGGGGTATACGAGCAGTACTTC
NA,NA,TRBV7-3,TRBJ2-7,CASSYPTRCYKKYF,TGCGCCAGCAGTTACCCAACGCGGTGCTACAAGAAGTACTTC
NA,NA,TRBV7-9,TRBJ1-2,CASSSGSHDF,TGTGCCAGCAGCTCGGGGTCCCACGACTTC
NA,few,TRBV6-1,TRBJ1-2,CASIEQTYGYTF,TGTGCCAGCATCGAACAGACCTATGGCTACACCTTC
TRBD1,many,TRBV29-1,TRBJ1-1,CSVQQGGNTEAFF,TGCAGCGTGCAGCAGGGGGGGAACACTGAAGCTTTCTTT
NA,NA,TRBV19,TRBJ2-7,CASSPAAGQDTQYF,TGTGCCAGTAGTCCCGCAGCGGGACAGGATACGCAGTACTTT
NA,NA,TRBV7-2,TRBJ2-3,CASSSAEAKDTQYF,TGTGCCAGCAGCTCGGCAGAGGCCAAAGATACGCAGTATTTT
NA,NA,TRBV6-1,TRBJ1-5,CASAQGLAEQETQHF,TGTGCCAGCGCCCAGGGGCTAGCCGAACAAGAGACCCAGCATTTT
TRBD1,many,TRBV7-2,TRBJ1-2,CASSRQQGANYGYTF,TGTGCCAGCAGCCGTCAACAGGGGGCTAACTATGGCTACACCTTC
TRBD1,NA,TRBV2,TRBJ2-7,CAITGGRGKGSYEQYF,TGTGCCATCACAGGGGGCAGGGGCAAAGGGTCCTACGAGCAGTACTTC
TRBD1,once,TRBV5-1,TRBJ1-1,CASSLEDRGVGTEAFF,TGTGCCAGCAGCTTGGAGGACAGGGGGGTGGGCACTGAAGCTTTCTTT
TRBD1,NA,TRBV5-1,TRBJ1-4,CASSSQGAVTNEKLFF,TGCGCCAGCAGCTCTCAGGGGGCTGTAACTAATGAAAAACTGTTTTTT
TRBD1,NA,TRBV12-3/TRBV12-4,TRBJ1-2,CASSYLRTGGGYGYTF,TGTGCCAGCAGTTACTTACGGACAGGCGGGGGCTATGGCTACACCTTC
NA,NA,TRBV13,TRBJ1-6,CASSLSGRDNSPLHF,TGTGCCAGCAGCTTATCGGGCAGGGATAATTCACCCCTCCACTTT
TRBD2,many,TRBV5-1,TRBJ2-5,CASTGSGGTEETQYF,TGCGCCAGCACGGGTAGCGGGGGGACGGAAGAGACCCAGTACTTC
NA,few,TRBV20-1,TRBJ1-5,CSALNLGGNQPQHF,TGCAGTGCTCTCAACCTGGGGGGCAATCAGCCCCAGCATTTT
TRBD2,NA,TRBV11-2,TRBJ2-7,CASRPGPTGGPYEQYF,TGTGCCAGCAGACCAGGGCCCACGGGAGGCCCATACGAGCAGTACTTC
TRBD2,NA,TRBV12-3/TRBV12-4,TRBJ2-1,CASRDTGTSGGYSEQFF,TGTGCCAGCAGGGATACCGGGACTAGCGGGGGGTACAGTGAGCAGTTCTTC
NA,NA,TRBV11-2,TRBJ1-2,CASSLGGGDYGYTF,TGTGCCAGCAGCTTAGGAGGGGGGGACTATGGCTACACCTTC
NA,NA,TRBV20-1,TRBJ2-7,CSATERSVSGTFAEQYF,TGCAGTGCGACAGAGCGGTCCGTTTCGGGGACCTTCGCCGAGCAGTACTTC